These 29 T cell receptor beta chains came from one sample sequenced in a study of T-cell memory formation after mild COVID-19. Via MiXCR, TCRdb re-called the 5' RACE reads, giving one row per CDR3 protein. Among under 250,000 distinct CDR3 sequences listed, 27% were seen once. The specimen was PBMCs or a T cell subset sorted from them (not recorded which). The receptors come from an adult woman who had mild COVID-19 (a few samples of this study predate the infection). Cell type and time point are not known.

This clonotype was counted between two and nine times. V is TRBV7-2 and J is TRBJ2-1; possible D gene TRBD2, 5 bases. V was shortened by 0 bases and J by 7 bases, with 22 bases between the two germline ends. The germline V gene encodes CDR1 SGHTA and CDR2 FQGNSA. There are 18 residues in the CDR3. In nucleotides, the CDR3 is TGTGCCAGCAGCTTAGCCCCAAAACTGATCGGGATTGAAAATGAGCAGTTCTTC. Residues: CASSLAPKLIGIENEQFF.

The rearrangement links TRBV30 to TRBJ2-7, with 7 nucleotides matching TRBD1. V lost 3 bases and J lost 12; bases outside the gene matches: 11. CDR3 length equals 12 residues. CDR1 and CDR2 (germline): GTSNPN, SVGIG (reference sequence). CDR3 sequence: CAWSTVTGVSYF. The DNA of the CDR3 is TGTGCCTGGAGCACCGTAACAGGGGTGTCGTACTTC.

This chain uses TRBV11-3 with TRBJ2-3, with 9 bases lining up with TRBD2. The CDR3 loop spans 14 amino acids. Germline loops: CDR1 SGHNT, CDR2 YENEEA. The V segment lost 0 bases and the J segment 14 bases; nucleotides outside the gene matches: 9. CDR3 region: CASSLDPAGGSPYF. CDR3 nucleotide sequence: TGTGCCAGCAGCTTAGATCCCGCGGGAGGGTCTCCGTATTTT.

The chain carries TRBV12-3 or TRBV12-4 and TRBJ2-7; 8 positions match TRBD1. This CDR3 is built from 14 residues. Losses at the gene ends were 3 bases for V and 3 bases for J; bases not matched to a gene: 4. The CDR3 region has the DNA TGTGCCAGCAGTTTCCGGGACAGGTTCTACGAGCAGTACTTC. Its protein is CASSFRDRFYEQYF.

The V call is TRBV2, the J call TRBJ1-1; tentatively, D is TRBD1 (5 bases). Germline values: CDR1 SNHLY, CDR2 FYNNEI. CDR3 length: 17 residues. Trimming pared 6 bases from V and 7 bases from J, leaving 27 bases between. CDR3 residues: CASSLISGEALPGEAFF. As DNA, the CDR3 is TGTGCCAGCAGCTTGATATCGGGGGAAGCCCTACCTGGTGAAGCTTTCTTT.

This clonotype was detected a few times. The J gene is TRBJ2-7, the V gene TRBV27, with D possibly TRBD2 on 6 matching bases. This CDR3 has 12 residues. The V and J ends lost 8 bases and 6 bases respectively, with 14 bases between them. Per germline, CDR1 MNHEY and CDR2 SMNVEV (reference sequence). CDR3 bases: TGTGCCAGCGGCCTGGGGGGAGGCGAGCAGTACTTC. It is translated as CASGLGGGEQYF.

V usage is TRBV14 and J usage is TRBJ2-7; a possible D gene is TRBD1 (6 bases). The length of the CDR3 is 11 residues. The V gene lost 4 bases and the J gene lost 10 bases, with 11 bases spanning the gap. Per the germline V gene, CDR1 is SGHDN and CDR2 is FVKESK. The CDR3 here is CASSPGQPQYF. As DNA, the CDR3 is TGTGCCAGCAGCCCCGGACAGCCACAGTACTTC.

This chain connects TRBV2 to TRBJ2-7; TRBD1 is a possible D gene (5 bases). There are 17 residues in the CDR3. Germline V gene lookup returns CDR1 SNHLY and CDR2 FYNNEI. V was trimmed by 4 bases and J by 0 bases, leaving 19 bases between them. CDR3 DNA: TGTGCCAGCAGTGCCCAATCAGGGCGAAAAAGCTCCTACGAGCAGTACTTC. Protein: CASSAQSGRKSSYEQYF.

In its sample, this clonotype was seen a few times. This chain links TRBV4-2 with TRBJ2-2; 10 bases align to TRBD2. Looked up from germline, CDR1 is LGHNA and CDR2 is YNFKEQ. The CDR3 has 18 residues. Germline trimming cut 1 base from V and 5 bases from J; bases unmatched to any gene: 10. In nucleotides, the CDR3 is TGTGCCAGCAGCCAAGCGGGGTCGGCTAGCGGGGGAACCGGGGAGCTGTTTTTT. Protein sequence: CASSQAGSASGGTGELFF.

For this clonotype: One end of the junction is discordant with germline, which a read error may explain. The J gene is TRBJ2-5, the V gene TRBV6-1, with TRBD1 identical over 7 bases. The germline CDR1 and CDR2 sequences are MNHNS and SASEGT. The CDR3 extends over 15 amino acids. CDR3 protein: CASSHLTGLQEAQYF. CDR3 DNA: TGTGCCAGCAGTCACCTGACAGGGCTCCAAGAGGCCCAGTACTTC.

The J gene is TRBJ2-7, the V gene TRBV6-5; 7 bases line up with TRBD1. CDR3 length equals 15 residues. Germline V lookup: CDR1 MNHEY, CDR2 SVGAGI. Trimming removed 6 bases from V and 0 bases from J; junction bases left unmatched: 8. The CDR3, as DNA: TGTGCCAGCAGCTCCGGGACAGCGAACTCCTACGAGCAGTACTTC. Protein sequence: CASSSGTANSYEQYF.

The CDR3 coding sequence is TGCGCCAGCAGCTTGTGGTCAGGGAATCAAGAGACCCAGTACTTC. Translating it yields CASSLWSGNQETQYF. This chain joins TRBV5-1 and TRBJ2-5, with D possibly matching TRBD1 (5 bases). Trimming pared 1 base from V and 2 bases from J, leaving 12 bases between. Germline V CDR1 and CDR2: SGHRS, YFSETQ. The CDR3 sequence is 15 residues long. The full variable domain, with the rest looked up from reference TRBV5-1 and TRBJ2-5, is KAGVTQTPRYLIKTRGQQVTLSCSPISGHRSVSWYQQTPGQGLQFLFEYFSETQRNKGNFPGRFSGRQFSNSRSEMNVSTLELGDSALYLCASSLWSGNQETQYFGPGTRLLVL.

The chain joins TRBV4-1 to TRBJ1-1; 7 positions agree with TRBD1. V dropped 4 bases and J dropped 1; count of bases not matched to a gene: 9. This CDR3 comprises 16 residues. Germline CDR1 is MGHRA and CDR2 is YSYEKL. CDR3: CASSPNGGTANTEAFF. The CDR3 DNA follows: TGCGCCAGCAGCCCCAACGGGGGGACAGCGAACACTGAAGCTTTCTTT.

This clonotype has more than one count but fewer than ten. The CDR3 DNA follows: TGTGCCAGCAGCAAAGCGCTTTGGGGTGAAGCTTTCTTT. Translated, it gives CASSKALWGEAFF. The chain recombines TRBV21-1 with TRBJ1-1. TRBV21-1 corresponds to a pseudogene. The CDR3 contains 13 residues.

This clonotype was detected only a few times. The CDR3 region is CASSQEVNREQYF. In DNA, the CDR3 is TGCGCCAGCAGCCAAGAGGTAAATCGCGAGCAGTACTTC. The chain carries TRBV5-1 and TRBJ2-7; no reliable D call. The CDR3 has 13 amino acids. The germline CDR1 and CDR2 sequences are SGHRS and YFSETQ. V lost 4 bases to trimming and J lost 6 bases, with 14 bases between them.

This clonotype was observed a few times. V and J are TRBV20-1 and TRBJ1-2; 7 nucleotides agree with TRBD1. Trimming removed 0 bases from V and 7 bases from J; junction bases left unmatched: 14. Germline V gene sequence: CDR1 DFQATT, CDR2 SNEGSKA (reference sequence). This CDR3 spans 16 amino acids. The chain's CDR3 is CSARDSDRSPVFGYTF. DNA of the CDR3: TGCAGTGCTAGAGATTCGGACAGGAGCCCTGTATTTGGCTACACCTTC.

This clonotype was found a few times. The rearrangement links TRBV20-1 to TRBJ1-1, with D possibly being TRBD1 (5 bases). The CDR3 is made up of 15 amino acids. V gave up 2 bases and J gave up 0 bases, with 13 bases separating them. CDR1 is DFQATT, CDR2 SNEGSKA, per germline (reference sequence). The DNA of the CDR3 is TGCAGTGCTAGAACCAGGGAAGGGGTGAACACTGAAGCTTTCTTT. It encodes CSARTREGVNTEAFF.

The chain couples TRBV3-1 to TRBJ2-1, with D tentatively TRBD2 (6 bases). Trimming cost V 0 bases and J 10 bases, with 16 bases left between them. The CDR3 is made up of 15 amino acids. The germline CDR1 and CDR2 sequences are LGHDT and YNNKEL (reference sequence). CDR3 in amino acids: CASSQDGGAGREQFF. Written as DNA, the CDR3 is TGTGCCAGCAGCCAAGATGGTGGCGCGGGAAGGGAGCAGTTCTTC.

The V call is TRBV2, the J call TRBJ1-1; 8 bases map to TRBD1. The CDR3 spans 15 residues. The V segment lost 4 bases and the J segment 1 base; nucleotides outside the gene matches: 5. Per the germline V gene, CDR1 is SNHLY and CDR2 is FYNNEI. The CDR3 coding sequence is TGTGCCAGCAGTGCTCGGGACAGGAGGAACACTGAAGCTTTCTTT. Translated, it gives CASSARDRRNTEAFF.

This chain connects TRBV11-3 to TRBJ1-2; the D gene is possibly TRBD1 (6 bases). This CDR3 region has 15 residues. Germline V gene lookup returns CDR1 SGHNT and CDR2 YENEEA. The V and J ends lost 6 bases and 6 bases respectively, with 20 bases between them. The CDR3: CASSPNRERPHGYTF. CDR3 coding DNA: TGTGCCAGCAGTCCAAACAGGGAGCGACCCCATGGCTACACCTTC.

The rearrangement joins TRBV4-3 to TRBJ1-2; D gene uncertain. The germline V and J ends were trimmed by 4 bases and 6 bases, with 18 bases remaining between them. Germline V CDR1 and CDR2: LGHNA, YSLEER. This CDR3 comprises 15 residues. CDR3 sequence reads: CASSPLPLTLDGYTF. CDR3 sequence (DNA): TGCGCCAGCAGCCCTCTCCCTCTAACACTTGATGGCTACACCTTC.

This clonotype has more than one count but fewer than ten. The chain employs TRBV12-3 or TRBV12-4 and TRBJ2-7; D might be TRBD1 (6 bases). The V and J ends lost 7 bases and 3 bases respectively, with 10 bases between them. The CDR3 is made up of 12 amino acids. The CDR3, as DNA: TGTGCCAGCACGAAACAGGGCTACGAGCAGTACTTC. Its translation: CASTKQGYEQYF.

This clonotype occurred a few times. The chain employs TRBV30 and TRBJ2-7; no clear D gene. Germline CDR1 and CDR2: GTSNPN and SVGIG (reference sequence). Trimming took off 4 bases at V and 3 bases at J, with 7 bases between the two ends. The CDR3 covers 11 residues. The CDR3 DNA reads TGTGCCTGGACAGACGGCTACGAGCAGTACTTC. This gives the protein CAWTDGYEQYF.

The chain combines TRBV28 with TRBJ2-4; unclear D gene. In germline, CDR1 is MDHEN, CDR2 SYDVKM. CDR3 length: 9 amino acids. Deletions cut 8 bases from V and 8 bases from J, with 4 bases between. This chain's CDR3 is CASGDIQYF. In nucleotides, the CDR3 is TGTGCCAGCGGGGACATTCAGTACTTC.

Only a few counts were recorded for this clonotype. This rearrangement joins TRBV5-1 to TRBJ1-2; 8 bases fit TRBD1. The CDR3 loop spans 13 amino acids. Per the germline V gene, CDR1 is SGHRS and CDR2 is YFSETQ. Trimming cost V 4 bases and J 8 bases; bases outside gene matches: 7. The CDR3 spells CASSPDRGRGYTF. CDR3 nucleotide sequence: TGCGCCAGCAGCCCCGACAGGGGACGAGGCTACACCTTC.

This clonotype was seen more than once but under ten times. The V call is TRBV12-3 or TRBV12-4, the J call TRBJ1-1; 7 bases match TRBD1. The CDR3 runs to 12 residues. Trimming at V came to 4 bases and at J to 11 bases, leaving 7 bases not matched to a gene. CDR3 amino acids: CASSYRPGGAFF. The CDR3 nucleotides read TGTGCCAGCAGTTACCGACCAGGGGGGGCTTTCTTT.

This clonotype was seen more than once but under ten times. This rearrangement joins TRBV5-1 to TRBJ2-5; tentative D call: TRBD2 (5 bases). V gave up 6 bases and J gave up 3 bases, with 15 bases separating them. CDR3 length equals 14 residues. Germline V lookup: CDR1 SGHRS, CDR2 YFSETQ. The CDR3 DNA reads TGCGCCAGCAAGAAAGGACTCTCTAAAGAGACCCAGTACTTC. It encodes CASKKGLSKETQYF.

J is TRBJ2-3 and V is TRBV7-8; D possibly uses TRBD1 or TRBD2 (6 bases each). Germline V lookup: CDR1 SGHVS, CDR2 FQNEAQ. The CDR3 spans 14 residues. V lost 3 bases, J lost 8 bases, and 15 bases lay in between. This CDR3 reads CASSFAGLRGTQYF. CDR3 DNA: TGTGCCAGCAGCTTTGCGGGGCTCAGGGGTACGCAGTATTTT.

V usage is TRBV6-5 and J usage is TRBJ2-7; possible D gene TRBD1, 6 bases. CDR1 MNHEY and CDR2 SVGAGI come from the germline V gene. Trimming shortened V by 5 bases and J by 5 bases, and 16 bases separated the two germline ends. The CDR3 runs 14 residues. The CDR3 coding sequence is TGTGCCAGCAGTGGGCACAGGGCTGGCAACGAGCAGTACTTC. Its protein is CASSGHRAGNEQYF.